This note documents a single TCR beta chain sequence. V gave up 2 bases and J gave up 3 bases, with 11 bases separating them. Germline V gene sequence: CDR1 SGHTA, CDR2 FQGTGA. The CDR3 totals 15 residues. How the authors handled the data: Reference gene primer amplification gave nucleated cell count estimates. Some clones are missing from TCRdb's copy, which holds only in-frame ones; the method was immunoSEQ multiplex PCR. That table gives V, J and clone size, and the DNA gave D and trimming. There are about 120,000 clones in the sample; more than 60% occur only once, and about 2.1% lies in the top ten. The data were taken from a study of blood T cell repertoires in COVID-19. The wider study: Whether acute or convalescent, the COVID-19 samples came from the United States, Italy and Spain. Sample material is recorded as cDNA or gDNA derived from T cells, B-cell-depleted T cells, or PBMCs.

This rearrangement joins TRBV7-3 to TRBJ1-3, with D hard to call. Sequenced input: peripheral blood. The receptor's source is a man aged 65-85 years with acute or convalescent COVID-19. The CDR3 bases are TGTGCCAGCAGCTTACTCGGCGGAGGTGGAAACACCATATATTTT. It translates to CASSLLGGGGNTIYF.